The 29 T cell receptor beta chains reported below all come from one sample, sequenced in a study of T-cell reconstitution after alpha-beta-depleted transplantation in children. Unique molecular identifiers were built into the TCRbeta library. MiXCR was run by TCRdb on the PCR reads, yielding one entry per CDR3 protein. The sample lists some 550,000 distinct CDR3 sequences; approximately 20% were seen once. The sequencing used PBMCs from the stem cell graft donor, collected from the stem cell graft. The origin of the receptors is a human donor who donated a stem cell graft to a child with acute lymphoblastic leukemia.

This clonotype was seen many times. This CDR3 is CASSQPLLVPGELFF. CDR3 bases: TGTGCCAGCAGCCAACCCCTCCTCGTGCCCGGGGAGCTGTTTTTT. V is TRBV3-1 and J is TRBJ2-2; D is uncertain. Germline V gene data show CDR1 as LGHDT and CDR2 as YNNKEL (reference sequence). Trimming removed 2 bases from V and 6 bases from J, with 13 bases in between. The CDR3 totals 15 residues.

The genes are TRBV10-3 and TRBJ2-1, with D hard to call. V lost 6 bases and J 8 bases, leaving 8 bases between the germline ends. Germline V lookup: CDR1 ENHRY, CDR2 SYGVKD. The CDR3 covers 11 residues. Written as DNA, the CDR3 is TGTGCCATCAGAAGGGTCGATGAGCAGTTCTTC. This codes for CAIRRVDEQFF.

The V call is TRBV3-1, the J call TRBJ2-7; the D gene is possibly TRBD2 (6 bases). Between the trimmed V and J ends, which lost 2 bases and 7 bases, there was a span of 9 bases. CDR3 length equals 12 residues. The germline gives CDR1 LGHDT, CDR2 YNNKEL (reference sequence). As DNA, the CDR3 is TGTGCCAGCAGCCAAACCCGGGGGGAGCAGTACTTC. Amino acid sequence: CASSQTRGEQYF.

V gene TRBV5-1 combines with J gene TRBJ1-1; 7 bases are shared with TRBD1. The CDR3 contains 13 residues. CDR1 and CDR2 (germline): SGHRS, YFSETQ. The J segment lost 7 bases and the V segment lost 2 bases, leaving 5 bases of the junction unmatched. CDR3 nucleotides: TGCGCCAGCAGCTTTGCAGGGGGGGTTGAAGCTTTCTTT. This codes for CASSFAGGVEAFF.

This clonotype was seen a handful of times. V and J are TRBV6-4 and TRBJ1-1; no clear D. Per germline, CDR1 MRHNA and CDR2 SNTAGT. V shed 3 bases and J shed 1 base, with 6 bases lying between them. This CDR3 region has 13 residues. CDR3 amino acids: CASSEVGNTEAFF. The CDR3 DNA sequence: TGTGCCAGCAGTGAGGTAGGGAACACTGAAGCTTTCTTT.

This clonotype was recorded a few times. V gene TRBV4-2 combines with J gene TRBJ1-5; D remains ambiguous. The CDR3 is 15 residues long. Germline V lookup: CDR1 LGHNA, CDR2 YNFKEQ. The V end was cut by 2 bases, the J end by 4 bases, with 12 bases between. DNA of the CDR3: TGTGCCAGCAGCCAAAACGGGGAGGGTAATCAGCCCCAGCATTTT. This gives the protein CASSQNGEGNQPQHF.

This clonotype has more than one count but fewer than ten. The rearrangement uses TRBV20-1 and TRBJ2-7, with TRBD2 identical over 13 bases. Per germline, CDR1 DFQATT and CDR2 SNEGSKA (reference sequence). Losses at the gene ends were 7 bases for V and 2 bases for J; bases not matched to a gene: 5. CDR3 length: 14 amino acids. CDR3 loop: CSVRTSGSPYEQYF. The CDR3 coding sequence is TGCAGTGTCCGGACTAGCGGGAGTCCCTACGAGCAGTACTTC.

This clonotype turned up a few times. The chain combines TRBV7-8 with TRBJ2-1; TRBD2 agrees at 13 bases. The CDR3 runs to 18 residues. With V trimmed by 5 bases and J by 6 bases, 13 bases remained unmatched. Germline lookup yields CDR1 SGHVS and CDR2 FQNEAQ. DNA for the CDR3: TGTGCCAGCAGCAACCTCCCATTACTAGCGGGAGGGGGCAATGAGCAGTTCTTC. The encoded protein is CASSNLPLLAGGGNEQFF.

This clonotype was seen only a few times. The chain couples TRBV12-5 to TRBJ1-5; D unclear. Germline-derived CDR1 and CDR2 are LGHNT and FRNRAP. This CDR3 region has 14 residues. Between the trimmed V and J ends, which lost 2 bases and 3 bases, there was a span of 8 bases. The CDR3 nucleotides read TGTGCTAGTGGTTTGACCCTCCCCAATCAGCCCCAGCATTTT. Amino acids: CASGLTLPNQPQHF.

This clonotype was observed a few times. The CDR3 loop reads CASSLAAGLAGFEFF. The CDR3 DNA follows: TGTGCCAGCAGCTTAGCGGCGGGACTAGCGGGATTCGAGTTCTTC. The rearrangement joins TRBV7-9 to TRBJ2-1; 13 bases are a match to TRBD2. The CDR3 has 15 residues. The junction had 7 bases not matched to a gene; V was cut back by 0 bases and J by 14 bases. Germline V gene lookup returns CDR1 SEHNR and CDR2 FQNEAQ (reference sequence). The variable domain in full, completed from reference TRBV7-9 and TRBJ2-1, reads DTGVSQNPRHKITKRGQNVTFRCDPISEHNRLYWYRQTLGQGPEFLTYFQNEAQLEKSRLLSDRFSAERPKGSFSTLEIQRTEQGDSAMYLCASSLAAGLAGFEFFGPGTRLTVL.

This clonotype turned up a few times. The chain is built from TRBV12-3 or TRBV12-4 and TRBJ1-2; D remains ambiguous. V was pared by 6 bases and J by 3 bases, with 11 bases between. This CDR3 region has 13 residues. This CDR3 is CASRQGLYYGYTF. The CDR3 DNA is TGTGCCAGCAGGCAAGGGCTATACTATGGCTACACCTTC.

This clonotype has only a few counts. This chain links TRBV20-1 with TRBJ2-7, with unresolved D. The V end lost 0 bases, the J end lost 3 bases, and 15 bases lay between the germline ends. The germline V gene encodes CDR1 DFQATT and CDR2 SNEGSKA (reference sequence). The CDR3 is 15 residues long. The CDR3 coding sequence is TGCAGTGCTAGAGATCTTCCAGCGATTCACTACGAGCAGTACTTC. Translating gives CSARDLPAIHYEQYF.

This clonotype was detected only a few times. The rearrangement uses TRBV11-2 and TRBJ1-1, with D uncertain. The CDR3 spans 16 residues. V shed 0 bases and J shed 3 bases, with 14 bases lying between them. Germline V gives CDR1 SGHAT, CDR2 FQNNGV. The CDR3 coding sequence is TGTGCCAGCAGCTTAGATGACCGGGTTTGGGACACTGAAGCTTTCTTT. Its protein product is CASSLDDRVWDTEAFF.

This clonotype was counted only a few times. The genes are TRBV4-1 and TRBJ1-2; D unclear. Germline V CDR1 and CDR2: MGHRA, YSYEKL. The V end was cut by 3 bases, the J end by 0 bases, with 20 bases between. The CDR3 is 18 residues long. The CDR3 here is CASSQPRMEGAANYGYTF. In DNA form, the CDR3 reads TGCGCCAGCAGCCAGCCTAGGATGGAAGGCGCGGCTAACTATGGCTACACCTTC.

This clonotype was counted a few times. This sequence joins TRBV7-8 and TRBJ2-3; TRBD2 matches 8 bases. Losses at the gene ends were 2 bases for V and 4 bases for J; bases not matched to a gene: 5. Germline CDR1 reads SGHVS; CDR2 reads FQNEAQ. This CDR3 is built from 15 residues. CDR3 nucleotide sequence: TGTGCCAGCAGCTTACTTGGGACTAGAGCAGATACGCAGTATTTT. Residues: CASSLLGTRADTQYF.

This clonotype was seen only a few times. The chain is built from TRBV5-1 and TRBJ2-4; D remains unclear. Trimming pared 0 bases from V and 0 bases from J, leaving 10 bases between. The CDR3 is made up of 16 amino acids. Germline lookup yields CDR1 SGHRS and CDR2 YFSETQ. CDR3 nucleotide sequence: TGCGCCAGCAGCTTGGACCAGAGAGTAGCCAAAAACATTCAGTACTTC. The encoded protein is CASSLDQRVAKNIQYF.

This clonotype was recorded at least ten times. This rearrangement joins TRBV5-1 to TRBJ1-2, with D unclear. There are 13 residues in the CDR3. The germline V gene has CDR1 SGHRS and CDR2 YFSETQ. V was trimmed by 0 bases and J by 7 bases, leaving 10 bases between them. The CDR3 DNA sequence: TGCGCCAGCAGCTTGGTGTCGCTCCGTGGCTACACCTTC. It yields the protein CASSLVSLRGYTF. Filled out from reference TRBV5-1 and TRBJ1-2, the complete variable domain reads KAGVTQTPRYLIKTRGQQVTLSCSPISGHRSVSWYQQTPGQGLQFLFEYFSETQRNKGNFPGRFSGRQFSNSRSEMNVSTLELGDSALYLCASSLVSLRGYTFGSGTRLTVV.

The rearrangement uses TRBV20-1 and TRBJ1-5; D gene uncertain. The V end was cut by 3 bases, the J end by 7 bases, with 16 bases between. Germline V gene data show CDR1 as DFQATT and CDR2 as SNEGSKA (reference sequence). The CDR3 spans 14 residues. The CDR3 nucleotides are TGCAGTGCTAGTTCCAGAAGCCAGTGGCAGCCCCAGCATTTT. It is translated as CSASSRSQWQPQHF.

This sequence joins TRBV7-8 and TRBJ1-5, with 8 bases aligning to TRBD1. V shed 1 base, J shed 7 bases, and the junction held 3 bases outside the gene matches. In germline, CDR1 is SGHVS, CDR2 FQNEAQ. This CDR3 is built from 14 residues. CDR3 sequence (DNA): TGTGCCAGCAGCTTAGGACAGGGGTGGCAGCCCCAGCATTTT. This gives the protein CASSLGQGWQPQHF. Drawing the rest from reference TRBV7-8 and TRBJ1-5, the complete variable domain is GAGVSQSPRYKVAKRGQDVALRCDPISGHVSLFWYQQALGQGPEFLTYFQNEAQLDKSGLPSDRFFAERPEGSVSTLKIQRTQQEDSAVYLCASSLGQGWQPQHFGDGTRLSIL.

The chain joins TRBV20-1 to TRBJ2-7; tentatively, D is TRBD2 (5 bases). Germline CDR1 reads DFQATT; CDR2 reads SNEGSKA (reference sequence). The CDR3 is made up of 15 amino acids. V was clipped by 0 bases and J by 5 bases, with 17 bases between them. The CDR3 loop is CSARDLGVATHEQYF. The CDR3 DNA is TGCAGTGCTAGAGATCTTGGGGTAGCGACCCACGAGCAGTACTTC.

This clonotype turned up a few times. This CDR3 reads CSARDTLRDYTYEQYF. CDR3 bases: TGCAGTGCTAGGGACACCCTCCGGGACTATACCTACGAGCAGTACTTC. The chain recombines TRBV20-1 with TRBJ2-7; 7 bases align to TRBD2. The CDR3 has 16 amino acids. The V segment lost 3 bases and the J segment 2 bases; nucleotides outside the gene matches: 13. Germline V lookup: CDR1 DFQATT, CDR2 SNEGSKA (reference sequence).

This chain joins TRBV5-1 and TRBJ2-3; perhaps D is TRBD1 or TRBD2 (5 bases each). The length of the CDR3 is 18 residues. Germline V gives CDR1 SGHRS, CDR2 YFSETQ. The V end lost 3 bases, the J end lost 6 bases, and 26 bases lay between the germline ends. The CDR3: CASSWQPGPLIEGDTQYF. Written as DNA, the CDR3 is TGCGCCAGCAGCTGGCAACCGGGACCTTTAATTGAAGGGGATACGCAGTATTTT.

The J gene is TRBJ2-7, the V gene TRBV29-1; D unresolved. Germline values: CDR1 SQVTM, CDR2 ANQGSEA. The germline V and J ends were trimmed by 7 bases and 3 bases, with 10 bases remaining between them. The CDR3 is 11 amino acids. The CDR3 here is CSAESGYEQYF. CDR3 DNA: TGCAGCGCCGAGTCGGGCTACGAGCAGTACTTC.

There are a few counts of this clonotype. The chain carries TRBV10-2 and TRBJ1-1; no firm D call. The CDR3 is 15 residues long. V was cut by 3 bases and J by 3 bases, with 14 bases left in between. From germline, CDR1 is WSHSY and CDR2 SAAADI. The CDR3 region is CASSDLRRADTEAFF. For the CDR3, the DNA is TGCGCCAGCAGTGATTTGAGGAGGGCGGACACTGAAGCTTTCTTT.

The chain combines TRBV20-1 with TRBJ2-1, with TRBD2 matching over 7 bases. Germline lookup yields CDR1 DFQATT and CDR2 SNEGSKA (reference sequence). V shed 5 bases, J shed 4 bases, and the junction held 14 bases outside the gene matches. This CDR3 comprises 16 residues. DNA of the CDR3: TGCAGTGCTCCCCGGGGGGTGTTCGTCGCGTACAATGAGCAGTTCTTC. Protein product: CSAPRGVFVAYNEQFF.

The chain recombines TRBV5-6 with TRBJ1-1, with D possibly being TRBD1 (5 bases). The CDR3 runs 13 residues. The V and J ends lost 4 bases and 8 bases respectively, with 15 bases between them. Germline CDR1 and CDR2: SGHDT and YYEEEE. The CDR3 here is CASSARVGGEAFF. The DNA for the CDR3 is TGTGCCAGCAGCGCCCGGGTGGGGGGGGAAGCTTTCTTT.

The chain has TRBV12-3 or TRBV12-4 and TRBJ2-5, with 10 bases that match TRBD2. V was pared by 6 bases and J by 4 bases, with 8 bases of the junction left unmatched. The CDR3 extends over 15 amino acids. The CDR3 DNA is TGTGCCAGCAGCCCTAGGACTAGCGGAGGAGAGACCCAGTACTTC. It is translated as CASSPRTSGGETQYF.

V usage is TRBV29-1 and J usage is TRBJ1-4, with TRBD1 as a possible D gene (5 bases). Germline CDR1 and CDR2: SQVTM and ANQGSEA. Between the trimmed V and J ends, which lost 0 bases and 0 bases, there was a span of 8 bases. CDR3 length equals 15 residues. CDR3 sequence: CSVEERTPTNEKLFF. The CDR3 DNA reads TGCAGCGTTGAAGAGCGGACACCAACTAATGAAAAACTGTTTTTT. Drawing the rest from reference TRBV29-1 and TRBJ1-4, the complete variable domain is SAVISQKPSRDICQRGTSLTIQCQVDSQVTMMFWYRQQPGQSLTLIATANQGSEATYESGFVIDKFPISRPNLTFSTLTVSNMSPEDSSIYLCSVEERTPTNEKLFFGSGTQLSVL.

This chain connects TRBV27 to TRBJ2-7; D is possibly TRBD2 (6 bases). V lost 5 bases to trimming and J lost 2 bases, with 16 bases between them. The CDR3 totals 15 residues. Germline values: CDR1 MNHEY, CDR2 SMNVEV (reference sequence). CDR3 nucleotides: TGTGCCAGCAGTATGTGGACGGAGGGGCCCTACGAGCAGTACTTC. This translates into CASSMWTEGPYEQYF.